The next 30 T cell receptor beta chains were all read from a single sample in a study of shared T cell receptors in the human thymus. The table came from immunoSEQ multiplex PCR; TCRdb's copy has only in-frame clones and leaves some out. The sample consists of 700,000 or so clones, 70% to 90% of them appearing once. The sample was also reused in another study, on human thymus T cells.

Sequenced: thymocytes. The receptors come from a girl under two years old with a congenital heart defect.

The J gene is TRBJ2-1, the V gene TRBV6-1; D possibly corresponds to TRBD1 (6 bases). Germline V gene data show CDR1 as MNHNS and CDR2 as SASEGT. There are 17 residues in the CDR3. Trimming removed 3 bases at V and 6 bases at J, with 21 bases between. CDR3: CASSEGRAGTRTNEQFF. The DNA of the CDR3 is TGTGCCAGCAGTGAGGGACGTGCCGGGACAAGGACCAATGAGCAGTTCTTC.

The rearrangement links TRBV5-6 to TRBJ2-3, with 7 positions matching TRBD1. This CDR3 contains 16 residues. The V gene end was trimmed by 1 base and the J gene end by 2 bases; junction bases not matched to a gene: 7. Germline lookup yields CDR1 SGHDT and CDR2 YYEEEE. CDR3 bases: TGTGCCAGCAGCTTGACAGACAGGGCCCACACAGATACGCAGTATTTT. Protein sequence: CASSLTDRAHTDTQYF.

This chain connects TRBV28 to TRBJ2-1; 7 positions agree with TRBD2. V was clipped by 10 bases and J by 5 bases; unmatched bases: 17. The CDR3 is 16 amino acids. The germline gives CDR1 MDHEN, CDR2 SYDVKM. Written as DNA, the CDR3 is TGTGCCACCTCAGCGGGGTATCGTTCTTACGACAATGAGCAGTTCTTC. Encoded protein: CATSAGYRSYDNEQFF.

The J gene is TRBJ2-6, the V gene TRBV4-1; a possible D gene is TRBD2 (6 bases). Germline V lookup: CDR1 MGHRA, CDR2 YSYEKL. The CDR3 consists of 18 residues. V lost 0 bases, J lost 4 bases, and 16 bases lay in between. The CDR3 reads CASSQERWGTWGANVLTF. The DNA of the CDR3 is TGCGCCAGCAGCCAAGAACGGTGGGGGACTTGGGGGGCCAACGTCCTGACTTTC.

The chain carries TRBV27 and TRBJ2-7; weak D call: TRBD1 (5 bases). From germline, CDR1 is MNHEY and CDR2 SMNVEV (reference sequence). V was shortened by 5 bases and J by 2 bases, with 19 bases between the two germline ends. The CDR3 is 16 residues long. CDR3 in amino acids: CASSLKAQGGPYEQYF. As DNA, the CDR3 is TGTGCCAGCAGTCTCAAAGCCCAGGGTGGGCCCTACGAGCAGTACTTC.

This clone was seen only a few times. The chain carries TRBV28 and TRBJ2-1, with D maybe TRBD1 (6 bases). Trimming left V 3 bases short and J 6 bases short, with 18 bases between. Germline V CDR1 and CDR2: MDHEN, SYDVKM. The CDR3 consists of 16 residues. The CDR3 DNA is TGTGCCAGCAGTTTTTTGTTTGAGGGGGACGGCAATGAGCAGTTCTTC. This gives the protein CASSFLFEGDGNEQFF. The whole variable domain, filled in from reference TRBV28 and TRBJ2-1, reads DVKVTQSSRYLVKRTGEKVFLECVQDMDHENMFWYRQDPGLGLRLIYFSYDVKMKEKGDIPEGYSVSREKKERFSLILESASTNQTSMYLCASSFLFEGDGNEQFFGPGTRLTVL.

The CDR3 nucleotides are TGCGCCAGCAGCCAAGAGGCGGGGGGGGGTCGAGAGACCCAGTACTTC. Translated: CASSQEAGGGRETQYF. The chain recombines TRBV4-1 with TRBJ2-5; 9 bases agree with TRBD2. The V gene's germline CDR1 is MGHRA and CDR2 YSYEKL. The CDR3 totals 16 residues. After removal of 0 bases from V and 4 bases from J, the junction contained 6 bases not matched to a gene.

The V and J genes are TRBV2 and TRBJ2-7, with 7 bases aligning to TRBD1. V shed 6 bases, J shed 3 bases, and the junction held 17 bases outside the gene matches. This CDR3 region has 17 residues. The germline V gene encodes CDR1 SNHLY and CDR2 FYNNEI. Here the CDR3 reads CASRNKKPGQNYYEQYF. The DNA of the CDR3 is TGTGCCAGCAGAAACAAGAAACCGGGACAGAACTACTACGAGCAGTACTTC.

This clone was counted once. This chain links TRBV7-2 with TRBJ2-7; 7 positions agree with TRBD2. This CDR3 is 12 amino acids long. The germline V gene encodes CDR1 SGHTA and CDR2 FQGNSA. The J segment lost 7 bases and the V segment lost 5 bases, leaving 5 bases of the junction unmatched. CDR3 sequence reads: CASSPDGGEQYF. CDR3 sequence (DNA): TGTGCCAGCAGCCCTGACGGGGGGGAGCAGTACTTC.

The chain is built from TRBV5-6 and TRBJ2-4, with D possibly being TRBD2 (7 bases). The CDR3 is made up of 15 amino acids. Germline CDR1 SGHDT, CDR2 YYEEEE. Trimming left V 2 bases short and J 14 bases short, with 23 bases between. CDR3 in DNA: TGTGCCAGCAGCTTAACAACAGGGAGGGTTTGGAGTGAGTACTTC. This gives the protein CASSLTTGRVWSEYF.

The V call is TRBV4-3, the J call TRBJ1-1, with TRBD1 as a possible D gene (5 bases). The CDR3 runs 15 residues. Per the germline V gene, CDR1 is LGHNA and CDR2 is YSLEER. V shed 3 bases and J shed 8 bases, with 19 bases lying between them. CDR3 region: CASSQAWGGDLEAFF. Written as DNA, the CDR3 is TGCGCCAGCAGCCAGGCGTGGGGGGGGGATTTGGAAGCTTTCTTT.

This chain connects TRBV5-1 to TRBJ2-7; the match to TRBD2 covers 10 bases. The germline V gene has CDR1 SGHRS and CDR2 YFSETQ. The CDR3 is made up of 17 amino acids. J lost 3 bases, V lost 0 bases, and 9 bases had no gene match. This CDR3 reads CASSLAASGGDRYEQYF. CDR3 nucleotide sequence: TGCGCCAGCAGCTTGGCAGCTAGCGGGGGCGACCGCTACGAGCAGTACTTC.

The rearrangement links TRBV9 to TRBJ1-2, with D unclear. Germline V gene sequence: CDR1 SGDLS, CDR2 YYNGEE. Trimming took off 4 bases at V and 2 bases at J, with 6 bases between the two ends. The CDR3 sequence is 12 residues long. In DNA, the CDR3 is TGTGCCAGCAGCAACATCAACTATGGCTACACCTTC. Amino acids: CASSNINYGYTF. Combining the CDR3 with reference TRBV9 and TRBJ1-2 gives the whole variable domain DSGVTQTPKHLITATGQRVTLRCSPRSGDLSVYWYQQSLDQGLQFLIQYYNGEERAKGNILERFSAQQFPDLHSELNLSSLELGDSALYFCASSNINYGYTFGSGTRLTVV.

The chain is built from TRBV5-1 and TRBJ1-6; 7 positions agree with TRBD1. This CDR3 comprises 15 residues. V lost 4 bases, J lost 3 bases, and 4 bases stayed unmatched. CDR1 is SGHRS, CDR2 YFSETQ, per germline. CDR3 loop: CASSRDSLYNSPLHF. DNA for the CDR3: TGCGCCAGCAGCAGGGACAGCCTCTATAATTCACCCCTCCACTTT.

The CDR3 DNA reads TGTGCCAGCAGCTTGGTACCTAGCGGGGGGGCCGGGGATACGCAGTATTTT. Its protein is CASSLVPSGGAGDTQYF. The chain has TRBV5-4 and TRBJ2-3; 12 nucleotides agree with TRBD2. Germline CDR1 reads SGHNT; CDR2 reads YYREEE (reference sequence). V gave up 0 bases and J gave up 6 bases; unmatched junction bases: 8. This CDR3 region has 17 residues.

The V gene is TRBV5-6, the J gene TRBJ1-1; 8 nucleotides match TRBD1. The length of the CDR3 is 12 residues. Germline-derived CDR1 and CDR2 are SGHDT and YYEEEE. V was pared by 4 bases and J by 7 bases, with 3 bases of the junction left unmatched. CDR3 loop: CASSPTGGEAFF. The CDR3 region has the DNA TGTGCCAGCAGCCCTACAGGGGGTGAAGCTTTCTTT.

The CDR3 spells CASSLGLRDSQNTEAFF. DNA for the CDR3: TGTGCCAGCAGCTTGGGACTCCGGGACAGTCAGAACACTGAAGCTTTCTTT. The chain joins TRBV7-2 to TRBJ1-1; TRBD1 matches 7 bases. J lost 1 base, V lost 3 bases, and 11 bases had no gene match. The V gene's germline CDR1 is SGHTA and CDR2 FQGNSA. The CDR3 has 17 residues.

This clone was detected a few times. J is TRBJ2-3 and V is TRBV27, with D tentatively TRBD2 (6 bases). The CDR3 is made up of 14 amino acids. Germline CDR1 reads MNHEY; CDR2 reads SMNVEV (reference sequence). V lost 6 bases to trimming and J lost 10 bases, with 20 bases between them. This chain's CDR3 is CASSQQGTPSSQYF. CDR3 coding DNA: TGTGCCAGCAGCCAACAAGGGACTCCATCCTCGCAGTATTTT.

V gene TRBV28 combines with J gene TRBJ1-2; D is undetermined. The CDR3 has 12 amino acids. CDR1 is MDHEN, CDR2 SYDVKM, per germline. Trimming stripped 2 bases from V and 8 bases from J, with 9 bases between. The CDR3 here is CASSLGSRGYTF. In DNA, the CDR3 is TGTGCCAGCAGTTTAGGATCGAGGGGCTACACCTTC.

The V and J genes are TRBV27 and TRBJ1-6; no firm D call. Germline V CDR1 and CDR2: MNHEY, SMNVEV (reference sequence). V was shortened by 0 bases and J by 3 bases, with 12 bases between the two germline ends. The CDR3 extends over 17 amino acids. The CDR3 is CASSLSADKVYNSPLHF. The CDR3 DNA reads TGTGCCAGCAGTTTATCCGCCGACAAGGTCTATAATTCACCCCTCCACTTT.

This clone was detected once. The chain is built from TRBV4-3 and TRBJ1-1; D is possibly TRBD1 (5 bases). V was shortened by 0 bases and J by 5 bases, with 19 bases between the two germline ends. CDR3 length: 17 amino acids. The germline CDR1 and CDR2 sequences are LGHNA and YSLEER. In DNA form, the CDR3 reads TGCGCCAGCAGCCAAGACTCATGGCGGGGACTCGGGACTGAAGCTTTCTTT. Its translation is CASSQDSWRGLGTEAFF.

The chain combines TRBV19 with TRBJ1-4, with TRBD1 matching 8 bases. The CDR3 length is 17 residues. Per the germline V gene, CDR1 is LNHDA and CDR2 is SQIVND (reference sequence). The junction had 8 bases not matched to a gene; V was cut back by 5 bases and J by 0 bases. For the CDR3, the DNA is TGTGCCAGTAGTGACAGGGGCGCCCGACCAACTAATGAAAAACTGTTTTTT. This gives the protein CASSDRGARPTNEKLFF.

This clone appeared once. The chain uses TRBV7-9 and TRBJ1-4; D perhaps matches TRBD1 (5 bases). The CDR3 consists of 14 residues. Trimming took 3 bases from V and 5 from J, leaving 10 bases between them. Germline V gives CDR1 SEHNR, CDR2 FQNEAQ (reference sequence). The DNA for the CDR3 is TGTGCCAGCAGCTTGCGGGGGATAAATGAAAAACTGTTTTTT. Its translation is CASSLRGINEKLFF. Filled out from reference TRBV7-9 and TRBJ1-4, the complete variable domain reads DTGVSQNPRHKITKRGQNVTFRCDPISEHNRLYWYRQTLGQGPEFLTYFQNEAQLEKSRLLSDRFSAERPKGSFSTLEIQRTEQGDSAMYLCASSLRGINEKLFFGSGTQLSVL.

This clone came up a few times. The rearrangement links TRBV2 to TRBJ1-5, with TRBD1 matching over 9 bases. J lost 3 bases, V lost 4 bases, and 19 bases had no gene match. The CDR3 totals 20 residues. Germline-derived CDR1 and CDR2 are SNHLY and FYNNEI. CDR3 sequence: CASSGRKSGTGIPHNQPQHF. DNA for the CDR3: TGTGCCAGCAGTGGACGAAAAAGCGGGACAGGGATACCTCACAATCAGCCCCAGCATTTT.

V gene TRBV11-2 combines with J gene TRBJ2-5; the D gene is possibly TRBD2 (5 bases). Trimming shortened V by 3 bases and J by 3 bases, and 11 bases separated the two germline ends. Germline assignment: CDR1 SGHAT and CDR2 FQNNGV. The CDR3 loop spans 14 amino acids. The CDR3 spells CASSFGKEEETQYF. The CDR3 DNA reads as TGTGCCAGCAGCTTCGGTAAGGAGGAAGAGACCCAGTACTTC.

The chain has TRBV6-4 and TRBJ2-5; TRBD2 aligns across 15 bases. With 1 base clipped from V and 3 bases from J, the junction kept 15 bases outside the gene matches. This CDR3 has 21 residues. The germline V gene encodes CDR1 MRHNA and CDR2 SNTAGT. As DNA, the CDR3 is TGTGCCAGCAGTGACTTGATAGGGACTAGCGGGGGGAAAGGTAGAGAAGAGACCCAGTACTTC. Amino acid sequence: CASSDLIGTSGGKGREETQYF.

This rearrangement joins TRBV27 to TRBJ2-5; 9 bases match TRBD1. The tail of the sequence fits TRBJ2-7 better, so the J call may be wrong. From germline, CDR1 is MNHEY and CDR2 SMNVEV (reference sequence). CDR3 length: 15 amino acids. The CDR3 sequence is CASSSSTGGSYEQYF. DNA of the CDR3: TGTGCCAGCAGTTCGTCGACAGGGGGAAGCTACGAGCAGTACTTC.

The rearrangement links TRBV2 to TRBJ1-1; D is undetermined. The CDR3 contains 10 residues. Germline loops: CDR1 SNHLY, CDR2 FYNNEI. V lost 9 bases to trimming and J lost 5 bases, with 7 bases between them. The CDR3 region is CASWETEAFF. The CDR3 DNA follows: TGTGCCAGTTGGGAGACTGAAGCTTTCTTT.

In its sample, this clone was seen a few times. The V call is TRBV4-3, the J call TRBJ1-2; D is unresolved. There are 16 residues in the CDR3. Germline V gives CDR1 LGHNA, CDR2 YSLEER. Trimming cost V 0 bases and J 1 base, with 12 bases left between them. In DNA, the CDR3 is TGCGCCAGCAGCCAAGATGAGGGCCGCAATAACTATGGCTACACCTTC. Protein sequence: CASSQDEGRNNYGYTF.

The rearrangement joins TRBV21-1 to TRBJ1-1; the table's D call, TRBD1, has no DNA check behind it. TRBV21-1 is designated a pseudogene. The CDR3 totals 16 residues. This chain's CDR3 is CASSTQGQTMNTEAFF. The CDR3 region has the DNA TGTGCCAGCAGCACTCAGGGACAGACCATGAACACTGAAGCTTTCTTT.